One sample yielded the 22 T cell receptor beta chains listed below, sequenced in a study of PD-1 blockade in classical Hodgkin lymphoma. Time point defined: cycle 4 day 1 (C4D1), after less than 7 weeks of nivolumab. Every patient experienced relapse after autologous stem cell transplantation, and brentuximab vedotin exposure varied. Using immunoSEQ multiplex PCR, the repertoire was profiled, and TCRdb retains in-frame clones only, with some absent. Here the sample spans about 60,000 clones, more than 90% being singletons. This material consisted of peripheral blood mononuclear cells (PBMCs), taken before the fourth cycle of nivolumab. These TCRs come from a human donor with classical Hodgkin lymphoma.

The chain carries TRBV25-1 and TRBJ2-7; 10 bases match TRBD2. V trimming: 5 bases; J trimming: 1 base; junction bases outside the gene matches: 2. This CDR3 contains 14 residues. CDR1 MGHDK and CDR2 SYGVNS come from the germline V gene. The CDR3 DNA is TGTGCCAGCAGTAGCGGGAGGGGGTCCTACGAGCAGTACTTC. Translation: CASSSGRGSYEQYF.

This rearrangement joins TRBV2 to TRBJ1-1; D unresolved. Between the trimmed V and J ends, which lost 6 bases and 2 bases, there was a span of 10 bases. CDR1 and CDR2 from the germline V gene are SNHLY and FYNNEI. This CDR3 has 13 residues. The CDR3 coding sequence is TGTGCCAGCAGCAGGCTCGGCAACACTGAAGCTTTCTTT. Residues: CASSRLGNTEAFF.

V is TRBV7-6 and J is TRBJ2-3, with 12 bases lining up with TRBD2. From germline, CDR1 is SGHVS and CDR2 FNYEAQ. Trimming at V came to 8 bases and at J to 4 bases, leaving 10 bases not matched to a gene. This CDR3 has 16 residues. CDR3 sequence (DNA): TGTGCCAGCTCGTTGACTAGCGGGAGTCTGGCAGATACGCAGTATTTT. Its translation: CASSLTSGSLADTQYF. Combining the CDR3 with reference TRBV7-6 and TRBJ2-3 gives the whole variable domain GAGVSQSPRYKVTKRGQDVALRCDPISGHVSLYWYRQALGQGPEFLTYFNYEAQQDKSGLPNDRFSAERPEGSISTLTIQRTEQRDSAMYRCASSLTSGSLADTQYFGPGTRLTVL.

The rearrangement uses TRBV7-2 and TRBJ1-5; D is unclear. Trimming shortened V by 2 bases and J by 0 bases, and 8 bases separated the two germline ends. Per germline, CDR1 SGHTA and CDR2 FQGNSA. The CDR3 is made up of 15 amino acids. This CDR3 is CASSLYGYSNQPQHF. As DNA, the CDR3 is TGTGCCAGCAGCTTATATGGCTATAGCAATCAGCCCCAGCATTTT.

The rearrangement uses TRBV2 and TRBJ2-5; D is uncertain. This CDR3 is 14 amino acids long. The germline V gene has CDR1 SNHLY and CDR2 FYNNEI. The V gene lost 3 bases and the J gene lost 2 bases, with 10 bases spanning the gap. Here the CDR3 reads CASSDKAAQETQYF. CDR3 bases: TGTGCCAGCAGTGATAAGGCAGCGCAAGAGACCCAGTACTTC.

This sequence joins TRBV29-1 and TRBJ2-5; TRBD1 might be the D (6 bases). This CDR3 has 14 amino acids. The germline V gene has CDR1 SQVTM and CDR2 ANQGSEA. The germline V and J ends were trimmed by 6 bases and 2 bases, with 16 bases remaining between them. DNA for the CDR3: TGCAGCGTCGTCGCTTACAGGGAACAAGAGACCCAGTACTTC. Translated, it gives CSVVAYREQETQYF. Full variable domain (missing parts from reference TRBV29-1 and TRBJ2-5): SAVISQKPSRDICQRGTSLTIQCQVDSQVTMMFWYRQQPGQSLTLIATANQGSEATYESGFVIDKFPISRPNLTFSTLTVSNMSPEDSSIYLCSVVAYREQETQYFGPGTRLLVL.

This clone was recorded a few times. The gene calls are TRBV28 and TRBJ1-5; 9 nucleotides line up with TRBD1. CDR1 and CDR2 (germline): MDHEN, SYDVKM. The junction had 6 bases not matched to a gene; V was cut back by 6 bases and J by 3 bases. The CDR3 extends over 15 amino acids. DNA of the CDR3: TGTGCCAGCAGGAAGACAGGGGGTTTCAATCAGCCCCAGCATTTT. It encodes CASRKTGGFNQPQHF.

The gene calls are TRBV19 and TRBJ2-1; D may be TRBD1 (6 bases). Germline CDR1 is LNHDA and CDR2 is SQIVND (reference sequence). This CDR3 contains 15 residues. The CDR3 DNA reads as TGTGCTCAGTCGGATCAGGGGAGCTCCTACAATGAGCAGTTCTTC. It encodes CAQSDQGSSYNEQFF.

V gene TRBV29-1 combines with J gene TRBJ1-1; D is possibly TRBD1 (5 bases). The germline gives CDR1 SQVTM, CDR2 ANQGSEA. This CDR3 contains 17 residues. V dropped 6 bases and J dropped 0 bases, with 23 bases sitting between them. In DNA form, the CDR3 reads TGCAGCGTAGGAAGGGGAGGGACCCCATCAATGAACACTGAAGCTTTCTTT. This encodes CSVGRGGTPSMNTEAFF.

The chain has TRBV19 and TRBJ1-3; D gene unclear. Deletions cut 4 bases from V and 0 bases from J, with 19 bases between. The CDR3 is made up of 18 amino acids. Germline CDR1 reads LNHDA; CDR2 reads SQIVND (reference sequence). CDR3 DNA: TGTGCCAGTAGTACGCTATACTCTCGAGGGAGCTCTGGAAACACCATATATTTT. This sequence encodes CASSTLYSRGSSGNTIYF.

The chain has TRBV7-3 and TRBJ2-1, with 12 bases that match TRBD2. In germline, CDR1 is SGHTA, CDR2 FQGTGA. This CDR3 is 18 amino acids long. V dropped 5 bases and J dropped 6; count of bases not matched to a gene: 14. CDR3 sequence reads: CASSQYGLAGHLGNEQFF. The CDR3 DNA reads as TGTGCCAGCAGCCAATACGGACTAGCGGGACATTTGGGCAATGAGCAGTTCTTC.

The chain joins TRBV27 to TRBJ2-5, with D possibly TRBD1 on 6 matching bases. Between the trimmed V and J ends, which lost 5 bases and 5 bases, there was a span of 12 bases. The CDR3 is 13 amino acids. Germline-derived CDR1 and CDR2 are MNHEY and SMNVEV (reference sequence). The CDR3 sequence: CASSPGQWETQYF. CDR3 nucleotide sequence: TGTGCCAGCAGTCCAGGACAGTGGGAGACCCAGTACTTC.

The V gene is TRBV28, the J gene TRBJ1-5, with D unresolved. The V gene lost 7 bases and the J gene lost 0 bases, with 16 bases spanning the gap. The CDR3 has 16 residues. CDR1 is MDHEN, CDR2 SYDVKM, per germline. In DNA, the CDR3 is TGTGCCAGCACCTCCCTACAAGAATATAGCAATCAGCCCCAGCATTTT. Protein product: CASTSLQEYSNQPQHF.

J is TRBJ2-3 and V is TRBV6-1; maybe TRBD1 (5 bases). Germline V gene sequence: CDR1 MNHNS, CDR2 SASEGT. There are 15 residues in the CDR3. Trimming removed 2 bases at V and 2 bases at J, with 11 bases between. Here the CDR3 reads CASSEIQGPTDTQYF. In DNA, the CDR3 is TGTGCCAGCAGTGAAATTCAGGGTCCCACAGATACGCAGTATTTT.

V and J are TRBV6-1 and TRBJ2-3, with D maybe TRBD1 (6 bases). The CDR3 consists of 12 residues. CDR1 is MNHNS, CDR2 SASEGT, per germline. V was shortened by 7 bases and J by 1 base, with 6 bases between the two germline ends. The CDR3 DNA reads TGTGCCAGCACAGGGGGCACAGATACGCAGTATTTT. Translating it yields CASTGGTDTQYF.

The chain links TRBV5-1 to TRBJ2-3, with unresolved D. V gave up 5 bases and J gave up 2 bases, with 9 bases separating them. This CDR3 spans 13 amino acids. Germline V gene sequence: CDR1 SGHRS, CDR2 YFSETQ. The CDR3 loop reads CASSVSLTDTQYF. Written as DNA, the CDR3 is TGCGCCAGCAGTGTCTCGCTCACAGATACGCAGTATTTT.

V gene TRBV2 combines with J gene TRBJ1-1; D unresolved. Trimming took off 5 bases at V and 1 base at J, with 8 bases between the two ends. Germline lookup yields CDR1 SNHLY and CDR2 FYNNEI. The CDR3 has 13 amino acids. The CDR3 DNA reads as TGTGCCAGCAGTTTAGATTCGAACACTGAAGCTTTCTTT. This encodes CASSLDSNTEAFF.

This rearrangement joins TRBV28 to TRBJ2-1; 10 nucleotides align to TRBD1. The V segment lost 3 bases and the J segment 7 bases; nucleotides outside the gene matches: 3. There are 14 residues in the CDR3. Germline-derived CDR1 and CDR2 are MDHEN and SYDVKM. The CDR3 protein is CASSLGQGRNEQFF. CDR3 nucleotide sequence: TGTGCCAGCAGTTTGGGACAGGGGCGTAATGAGCAGTTCTTC.

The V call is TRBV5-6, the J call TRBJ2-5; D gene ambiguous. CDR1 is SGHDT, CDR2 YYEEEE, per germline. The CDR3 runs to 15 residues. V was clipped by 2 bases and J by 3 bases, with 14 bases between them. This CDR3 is CASSFGPIQKETQYF. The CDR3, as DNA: TGTGCCAGCAGCTTTGGGCCTATACAAAAAGAGACCCAGTACTTC.

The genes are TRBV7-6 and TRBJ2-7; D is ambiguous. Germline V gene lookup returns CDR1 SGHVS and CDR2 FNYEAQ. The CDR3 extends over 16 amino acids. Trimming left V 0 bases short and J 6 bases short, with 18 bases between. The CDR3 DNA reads TGTGCCAGCAGCTTAGCGCCCGCGGAAGCCCCCCTCGAGCAGTACTTC. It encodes CASSLAPAEAPLEQYF.

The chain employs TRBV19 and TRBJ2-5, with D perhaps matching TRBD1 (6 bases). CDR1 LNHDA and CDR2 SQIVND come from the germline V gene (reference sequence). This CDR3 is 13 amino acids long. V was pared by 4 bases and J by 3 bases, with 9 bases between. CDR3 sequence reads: CASSTDREETQYF. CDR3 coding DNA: TGTGCCAGTAGTACGGACAGAGAAGAGACCCAGTACTTC.

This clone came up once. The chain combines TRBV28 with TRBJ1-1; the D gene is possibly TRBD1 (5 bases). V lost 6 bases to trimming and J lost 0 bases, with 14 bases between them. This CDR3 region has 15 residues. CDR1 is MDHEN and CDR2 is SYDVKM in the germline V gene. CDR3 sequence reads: CASSTPGGMNTEAFF. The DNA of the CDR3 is TGTGCCAGCAGCACCCCCGGGGGAATGAACACTGAAGCTTTCTTT.